The next 30 T cell receptor beta chains were all read from a single sample in a study of early T cells in non-severe SARS-CoV-2 infection. TCRdb re-called the 5' RACE reads through MiXCR, storing one row per CDR3 protein. This table has about 73,000 distinct CDR3 sequences, around 15% appearing once. The sequenced sample consisted of whole blood. Receptors were obtained from an adult who was a healthcare worker with PCR-confirmed SARS-CoV-2 infection or an uninfected control (not recorded which).

The rearrangement uses TRBV7-8 and TRBJ1-1; unclear D gene. CDR1 SGHVS and CDR2 FQNEAQ come from the germline V gene. The length of the CDR3 is 14 residues. The V end was cut by 0 bases, the J end by 1 base, with 6 bases between. The DNA of the CDR3 is TGTGCCAGCAGCTTAGCGGGCCAGAACACTGAAGCTTTCTTT. Translating gives CASSLAGQNTEAFF.

V is TRBV7-2 and J is TRBJ2-3; TRBD1 aligns across 7 bases. Germline V gene lookup returns CDR1 SGHTA and CDR2 FQGNSA. J gave up 2 bases and V 5 bases, and 13 bases lay outside the gene matches. The CDR3 contains 17 residues. The CDR3: CASSPRDSSRFTDTQYF. The CDR3 DNA sequence: TGTGCCAGCAGCCCCCGGGACAGCTCCCGATTCACAGATACGCAGTATTTT.

The chain links TRBV27 to TRBJ1-6; D is ambiguous. The CDR3 loop spans 13 amino acids. Germline V gene sequence: CDR1 MNHEY, CDR2 SMNVEV (reference sequence). Trimming removed 4 bases at V and 5 bases at J, with 6 bases between. CDR3 sequence: CASSWTHNSPLHF. In DNA, the CDR3 is TGTGCCAGCAGTTGGACCCATAATTCACCCCTCCACTTT.

This clonotype came up a few times. V usage is TRBV7-2 and J usage is TRBJ2-1; TRBD2 aligns across 10 bases. There are 14 residues in the CDR3. Trimming at V came to 5 bases and at J to 5 bases, leaving 3 bases not matched to a gene. CDR1 and CDR2 from the germline V gene are SGHTA and FQGNSA. In DNA, the CDR3 is TGTGCCAGCAGCGCTGGACTAGCGGACAATGAGCAGTTCTTC. This translates into CASSAGLADNEQFF.

This clonotype was found a few times. The CDR3 sequence: CASRVGPSNEKLFF. DNA for the CDR3: TGTGCCAGCAGAGTGGGACCATCAAATGAAAAACTGTTTTTT. The genes are TRBV12-3 or TRBV12-4 and TRBJ1-4; a possible D gene is TRBD1 (5 bases). V gave up 6 bases and J gave up 5 bases, with 13 bases separating them. The CDR3 covers 14 residues.

The chain uses TRBV6-1 and TRBJ2-2; D is unclear. V shed 8 bases and J shed 1 base, with 11 bases lying between them. Germline loops: CDR1 MNHNS, CDR2 SASEGT. CDR3 size: 14 residues. The CDR3 DNA is TGTGCCAGCGTTCCGCAGAGGAACACCGGGGAGCTGTTTTTT. It specifies CASVPQRNTGELFF.

This chain connects TRBV5-1 to TRBJ2-7, with D perhaps matching TRBD1 or TRBD2 (6 bases each). The germline V gene has CDR1 SGHRS and CDR2 YFSETQ. The CDR3 sequence is 14 residues long. Trimming cost V 6 bases and J 6 bases, with 19 bases left between them. The CDR3 bases are TGCGCCAGCAACGGGGGACACCAGAAGTCCGAGCAGTACTTC. It yields the protein CASNGGHQKSEQYF.

The rearrangement joins TRBV19 to TRBJ2-2; 10 nucleotides align to TRBD1. J lost 7 bases, V lost 7 bases, and 9 bases had no gene match. CDR1 is LNHDA and CDR2 is SQIVND in the germline V gene (reference sequence). There are 15 residues in the CDR3. CDR3 DNA sequence: TGTGCCAGTACCCTGGACAGGGGGACGATCGGGGAGCTGTTTTTT. This gives the protein CASTLDRGTIGELFF. Full variable domain (outside the CDR3, taken from reference TRBV19 and TRBJ2-2): DGGITQSPKYLFRKEGQNVTLSCEQNLNHDAMYWYRQDPGQGLRLIYYSQIVNDFQKGDIAEGYSVSREKKESFPLTVTSAQKNPTAFYLCASTLDRGTIGELFFGEGSRLTVL.

This chain connects TRBV20-1 to TRBJ1-4; perhaps TRBD1 as D (5 bases). V was clipped by 7 bases and J by 5 bases, with 14 bases between them. This CDR3 is 13 amino acids long. Germline lookup yields CDR1 DFQATT and CDR2 SNEGSKA (reference sequence). The CDR3 sequence is CSGVWGPNEKLFF. The CDR3 DNA sequence: TGCAGTGGGGTTTGGGGCCCCAATGAAAAACTGTTTTTT.

CDR3 coding DNA: TGTGCCAGCAGCAGATTTACTTTCCAGGCTATAGCTAACTATGGCTACACCTTC. Amino acid sequence: CASSRFTFQAIANYGYTF. This sequence joins TRBV9 and TRBJ1-2; D uncertain. The V gene's germline CDR1 is SGDLS and CDR2 YYNGEE. V lost 4 bases to trimming and J lost 0 bases, with 22 bases between them. The CDR3 contains 18 residues. The whole variable domain, remainder taken from reference TRBV9 and TRBJ1-2, is DSGVTQTPKHLITATGQRVTLRCSPRSGDLSVYWYQQSLDQGLQFLIQYYNGEERAKGNILERFSAQQFPDLHSELNLSSLELGDSALYFCASSRFTFQAIANYGYTFGSGTRLTVV.

The rearrangement links TRBV29-1 to TRBJ1-1; D gene ambiguous. CDR1 and CDR2 (germline): SQVTM, ANQGSEA. V was cut by 8 bases and J by 3 bases, with 7 bases left in between. The length of the CDR3 is 10 residues. In DNA, the CDR3 is TGCAGCTCGTGGGACACTGAAGCTTTCTTT. This translates into CSSWDTEAFF.

The rearrangement joins TRBV5-1 to TRBJ2-3, with D perhaps being TRBD1 or TRBD2 (5 bases each). Trimming took 0 bases from V and 1 from J, leaving 15 bases between them. This CDR3 is built from 17 residues. Germline loops: CDR1 SGHRS, CDR2 YFSETQ. CDR3 amino acids: CASSLESAGRGTDTQYF. The CDR3 nucleotides read TGCGCCAGCAGCTTGGAGTCGGCAGGGCGGGGCACAGATACGCAGTATTTT.

This clonotype showed up just a few times. The chain employs TRBV7-6 and TRBJ2-5; D remains unclear. This CDR3 spans 13 amino acids. In germline, CDR1 is SGHVS, CDR2 FNYEAQ. V was trimmed by 5 bases and J by 1 base, leaving 8 bases between them. This CDR3 is CASSQDPQETQYF. Here the CDR3 DNA reads TGTGCCAGCAGCCAAGACCCCCAAGAGACCCAGTACTTC.

This clonotype was observed at least ten times. This chain joins TRBV6-6 and TRBJ1-2; TRBD1 agrees at 11 bases. This CDR3 region has 19 residues. Germline CDR1 reads MNHNY; CDR2 reads SVGAGI (reference sequence). The ends lost 2 bases at V and 0 bases at J; junction bases unmatched: 11. CDR3 DNA sequence: TGTGCCAGCAGTTACGCCCCCGGGACAGGGGGTTTCACTAACTATGGCTACACCTTC. It yields the protein CASSYAPGTGGFTNYGYTF.

This clonotype was observed many times. The chain joins TRBV15 to TRBJ1-2; D gene uncertain. Trimming removed 0 bases at V and 0 bases at J, with 17 bases between. The CDR3 loop spans 18 amino acids. CDR1 is LNHNV and CDR2 is YYDKDF in the germline V gene (reference sequence). CDR3 region: CATSRDRFSLGPNYGYTF. As DNA, the CDR3 is TGTGCCACCAGCAGAGATCGCTTTTCTCTAGGCCCTAACTATGGCTACACCTTC.

In this sample, this clonotype turned up many times. This chain joins TRBV28 and TRBJ2-7; D is perhaps TRBD1 (7 bases). The germline V and J ends were trimmed by 6 bases and 0 bases, with 15 bases remaining between them. Looked up from germline, CDR1 is MDHEN and CDR2 is SYDVKM. The CDR3 runs to 15 residues. CDR3 coding DNA: TGTGCCAGCAGGCGGGACAGCGATAGCTCCTACGAGCAGTACTTC. Translating it yields CASRRDSDSSYEQYF.

J is TRBJ1-1 and V is TRBV6-1; D is uncertain. The CDR3 has 13 amino acids. In germline, CDR1 is MNHNS, CDR2 SASEGT. V shed 4 bases and J shed 10 bases, with 16 bases lying between them. Written as DNA, the CDR3 is TGTGCCAGCAGTGTCGGACTGAAGGGTTTAGCTTTCTTT. It encodes CASSVGLKGLAFF.

There are many counts of this clonotype. The chain combines TRBV5-1 with TRBJ1-6; tentative D call: TRBD1 (5 bases). The V gene's germline CDR1 is SGHRS and CDR2 YFSETQ. The germline V and J ends were trimmed by 4 bases and 7 bases, with 21 bases remaining between them. This CDR3 has 17 amino acids. CDR3 nucleotide sequence: TGCGCCAGCAGCCCGGACGCGATCGGGACGTTGAATTCACCCCTCCACTTT. It encodes CASSPDAIGTLNSPLHF.

The rearrangement uses TRBV30 and TRBJ1-2; possible D gene TRBD1, 6 bases. The CDR3 has 13 residues. V was pared by 8 bases and J by 1 base, with 14 bases between. From germline, CDR1 is GTSNPN and CDR2 SVGIG (reference sequence). The CDR3 loop reads CAPSTGVNYGYTF. As DNA, the CDR3 is TGTGCCCCCTCGACAGGCGTTAACTATGGCTACACCTTC.

This chain uses TRBV5-1 with TRBJ2-7, with TRBD1 as a possible D gene (6 bases). The CDR3 covers 12 residues. V was pared by 4 bases and J by 6 bases, with 11 bases between. Germline V CDR1 and CDR2: SGHRS, YFSETQ. CDR3 sequence reads: CASSHGTSEQYF. CDR3 in DNA: TGCGCCAGCAGCCACGGGACATCCGAGCAGTACTTC.

This clonotype occurred a few times. V usage is TRBV7-3 and J usage is TRBJ1-1; 10 nucleotides agree with TRBD1. The CDR3 has 15 amino acids. Losses at the gene ends were 5 bases for V and 0 bases for J; bases not matched to a gene: 3. CDR1 and CDR2 from the germline V gene are SGHTA and FQGTGA. As DNA, the CDR3 is TGTGCCAGCAGCCCGACAGGGGGCTTGAACACTGAAGCTTTCTTT. It translates to CASSPTGGLNTEAFF.

V and J are TRBV7-2 and TRBJ2-3, with TRBD2 matching 7 bases. This CDR3 has 16 residues. Germline V gene lookup returns CDR1 SGHTA and CDR2 FQGNSA. V trimming: 5 bases; J trimming: 4 bases; junction bases outside the gene matches: 12. For the CDR3, the DNA is TGTGCCAGCAGCGCGCCGGGACTACTCTATCCAGATACGCAGTATTTT. This codes for CASSAPGLLYPDTQYF. Based on the CDR3 plus reference TRBV7-2 and TRBJ2-3, the full variable domain is GAGVSQSPSNKVTEKGKDVELRCDPISGHTALYWYRQSLGQGLEFLIYFQGNSAPDKSGLPSDRFSAERTGGSVSTLTIQRTQQEDSAVYLCASSAPGLLYPDTQYFGPGTRLTVL.

The chain has TRBV11-2 and TRBJ1-3; D gene ambiguous. The CDR3 covers 15 residues. CDR1 and CDR2 (germline): SGHAT, FQNNGV. Deletions cut 5 bases from V and 2 bases from J, with 13 bases between. The chain's CDR3 is CASSLPGGTGNTIYF. The DNA of the CDR3 is TGTGCCAGCAGCCTCCCGGGCGGCACTGGAAACACCATATATTTT.

This clonotype came up many times. The chain carries TRBV11-2 and TRBJ1-1; no definite D call. The CDR3 runs 14 residues. The germline V gene has CDR1 SGHAT and CDR2 FQNNGV. The V end lost 4 bases, the J end lost 5 bases, and 14 bases lay between the germline ends. The CDR3 nucleotides read TGTGCCAGCAGCTATTCCGGGGTAGGAACTGAAGCTTTCTTT. Protein sequence: CASSYSGVGTEAFF.

The V gene is TRBV5-1, the J gene TRBJ2-3; D is possibly TRBD2 (6 bases). This CDR3 contains 18 residues. V was cut by 0 bases and J by 0 bases, with 17 bases left in between. Germline CDR1 SGHRS, CDR2 YFSETQ. In DNA, the CDR3 is TGCGCCAGCAGCTTGGAAGGCGGGGATATGCCTAGCACAGATACGCAGTATTTT. It is translated as CASSLEGGDMPSTDTQYF.

A few counts support this clonotype. This chain links TRBV10-3 with TRBJ2-5; D is ambiguous. The CDR3 covers 8 residues. Germline CDR1 reads ENHRY; CDR2 reads SYGVKD. CDR3 DNA: TGTGCGGCGGAGACCCAGTACTTC. Translated: CAAETQYF.

This clonotype was observed a few times. The rearrangement joins TRBV6-5 to TRBJ1-5, with TRBD1 identical over 7 bases. The CDR3 length is 15 residues. Trimming removed 2 bases from V and 5 bases from J; junction bases left unmatched: 6. The germline V gene encodes CDR1 MNHEY and CDR2 SVGAGI. The CDR3 DNA reads TGTGCCAGCAGTTACAACAGGGGAGGAGATCAGCCCCAGCATTTT. Translating it yields CASSYNRGGDQPQHF.

CDR3 loop: CASSDVGIAKNIQYF. The CDR3 nucleotides read TGTGCCAGCAGTGATGTAGGGATAGCCAAAAACATTCAGTACTTC. The chain has TRBV25-1 and TRBJ2-4; D uncertain. CDR1 is MGHDK and CDR2 is SYGVNS in the germline V gene. The CDR3 loop spans 15 amino acids. Trimming removed 3 bases from V and 0 bases from J, with 9 bases in between.

This clonotype was seen repeatedly, ten times or more. The V and J genes are TRBV27 and TRBJ2-7; a weak D match, TRBD2 (6 bases). Germline V gene lookup returns CDR1 MNHEY and CDR2 SMNVEV (reference sequence). Deletions cut 3 bases from V and 0 bases from J, with 12 bases between. CDR3 length: 15 amino acids. In DNA, the CDR3 is TGTGCCAGCAGTTTTCTCGCGGGAAGCTCCTACGAGCAGTACTTC. Its protein is CASSFLAGSSYEQYF.

J is TRBJ2-5 and V is TRBV10-2; no clear D. Germline lookup yields CDR1 WSHSY and CDR2 SAAADI. The CDR3 is 14 amino acids. The V and J ends lost 6 bases and 2 bases respectively, with 13 bases between them. The chain's CDR3 is CASRGRGAQETQYF. CDR3 coding DNA: TGCGCCAGCAGGGGAAGAGGCGCTCAAGAGACCCAGTACTTC.